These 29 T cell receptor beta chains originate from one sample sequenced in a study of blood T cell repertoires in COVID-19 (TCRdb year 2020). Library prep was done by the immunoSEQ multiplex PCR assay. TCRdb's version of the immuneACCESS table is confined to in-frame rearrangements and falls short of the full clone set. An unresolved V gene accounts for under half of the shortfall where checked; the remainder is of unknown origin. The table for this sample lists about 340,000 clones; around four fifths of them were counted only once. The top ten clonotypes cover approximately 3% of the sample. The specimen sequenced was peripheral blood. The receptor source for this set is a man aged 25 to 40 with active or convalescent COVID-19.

The CDR3 sequence is CASRPDRSNEKLFF. DNA for the CDR3: TGTGCCAGCAGACCCGACAGATCTAATGAAAAACTGTTTTTT. The V and J genes are TRBV2 and TRBJ1-4; a possible D gene is TRBD1 (5 bases). CDR1 SNHLY and CDR2 FYNNEI come from the germline V gene. CDR3 length: 14 amino acids. V lost 6 bases, J lost 3 bases, and 11 bases lay in between.

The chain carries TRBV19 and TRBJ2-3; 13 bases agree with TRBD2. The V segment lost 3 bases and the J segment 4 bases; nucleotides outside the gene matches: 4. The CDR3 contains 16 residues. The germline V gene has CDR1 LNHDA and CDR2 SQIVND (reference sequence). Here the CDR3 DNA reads TGTGCCAGTAGTATCCGGACTAGCGGGAGCGCAGATACGCAGTATTTT. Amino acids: CASSIRTSGSADTQYF.

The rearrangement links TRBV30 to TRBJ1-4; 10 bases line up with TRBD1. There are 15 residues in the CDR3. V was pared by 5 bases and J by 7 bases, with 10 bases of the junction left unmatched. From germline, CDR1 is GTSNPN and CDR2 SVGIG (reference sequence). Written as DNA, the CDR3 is TGTGCCTGGGGGCACCGGGACAGGGGAATTGAAAAACTGTTTTTT. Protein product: CAWGHRDRGIEKLFF.

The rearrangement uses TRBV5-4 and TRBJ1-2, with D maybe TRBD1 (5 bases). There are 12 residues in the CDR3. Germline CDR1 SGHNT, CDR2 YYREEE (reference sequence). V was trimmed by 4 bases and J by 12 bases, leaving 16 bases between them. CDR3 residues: CASSRGREGNTF. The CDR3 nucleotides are TGTGCCAGCAGCCGCGGGAGGGAGGGGAACACCTTC.

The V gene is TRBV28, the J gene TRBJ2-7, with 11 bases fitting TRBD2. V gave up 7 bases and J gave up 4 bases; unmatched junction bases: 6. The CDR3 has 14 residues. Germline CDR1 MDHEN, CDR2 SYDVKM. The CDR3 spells CASTSGTSGYEQYF. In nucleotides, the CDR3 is TGTGCCAGCACCTCCGGGACTAGCGGTTACGAGCAGTACTTC.

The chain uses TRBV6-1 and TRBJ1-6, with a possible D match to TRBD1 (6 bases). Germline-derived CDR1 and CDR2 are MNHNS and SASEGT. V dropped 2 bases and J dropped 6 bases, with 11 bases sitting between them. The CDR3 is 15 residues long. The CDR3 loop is CASSEHSQGNSPLHF. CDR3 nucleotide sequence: TGTGCCAGCAGTGAACATTCACAGGGTAATTCACCCCTCCACTTT.

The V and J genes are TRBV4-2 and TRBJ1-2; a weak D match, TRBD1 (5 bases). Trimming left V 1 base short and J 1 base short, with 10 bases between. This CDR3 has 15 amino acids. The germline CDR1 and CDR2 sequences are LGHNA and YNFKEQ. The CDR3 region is CASSQVQGDNYGYTF. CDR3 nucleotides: TGTGCCAGCAGCCAAGTCCAGGGCGATAACTATGGCTACACCTTC.

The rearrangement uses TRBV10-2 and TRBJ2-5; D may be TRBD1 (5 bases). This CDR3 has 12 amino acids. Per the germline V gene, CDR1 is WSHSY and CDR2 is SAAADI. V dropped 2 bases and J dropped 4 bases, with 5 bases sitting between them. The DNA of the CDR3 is TGCGCCAGCAGTGAGCAGGGAGAGACCCAGTACTTC. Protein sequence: CASSEQGETQYF.

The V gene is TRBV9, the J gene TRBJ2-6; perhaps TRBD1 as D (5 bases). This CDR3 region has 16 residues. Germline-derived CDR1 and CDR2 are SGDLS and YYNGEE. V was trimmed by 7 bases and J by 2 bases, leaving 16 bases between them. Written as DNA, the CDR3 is TGTGCCAGCCTCCAGGGTATTTGGGCTGGGGCCAACGTCCTGACTTTC. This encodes CASLQGIWAGANVLTF.

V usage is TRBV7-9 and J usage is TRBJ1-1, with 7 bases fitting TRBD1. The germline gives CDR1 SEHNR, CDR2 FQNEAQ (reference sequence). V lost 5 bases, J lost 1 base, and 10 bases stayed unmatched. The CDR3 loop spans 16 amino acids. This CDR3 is CASSPWPTGSNTEAFF. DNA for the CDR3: TGTGCCAGCAGCCCCTGGCCGACAGGGTCGAACACTGAAGCTTTCTTT. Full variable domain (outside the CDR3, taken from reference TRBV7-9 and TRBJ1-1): DTGVSQNPRHKITKRGQNVTFRCDPISEHNRLYWYRQTLGQGPEFLTYFQNEAQLEKSRLLSDRFSAERPKGSFSTLEIQRTEQGDSAMYLCASSPWPTGSNTEAFFGQGTRLTVV.

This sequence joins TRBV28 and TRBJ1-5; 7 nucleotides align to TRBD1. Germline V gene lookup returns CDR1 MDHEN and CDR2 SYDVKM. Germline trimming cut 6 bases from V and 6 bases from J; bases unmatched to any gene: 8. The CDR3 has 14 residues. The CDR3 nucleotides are TGTGCCAGCAGCCCTCCAGGGGGAGGTCAGCCCCAGCATTTT. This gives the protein CASSPPGGGQPQHF.

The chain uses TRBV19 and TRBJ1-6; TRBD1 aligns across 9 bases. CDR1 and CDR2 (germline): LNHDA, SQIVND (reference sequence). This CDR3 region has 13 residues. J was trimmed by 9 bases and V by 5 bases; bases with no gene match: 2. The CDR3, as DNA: TGTGCCAGTAGTCGGACAGGGGTTTCACCCCTCCACTTT. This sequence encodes CASSRTGVSPLHF. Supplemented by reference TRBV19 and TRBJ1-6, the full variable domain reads DGGITQSPKYLFRKEGQNVTLSCEQNLNHDAMYWYRQDPGQGLRLIYYSQIVNDFQKGDIAEGYSVSREKKESFPLTVTSAQKNPTAFYLCASSRTGVSPLHFGNGTRLTVT.

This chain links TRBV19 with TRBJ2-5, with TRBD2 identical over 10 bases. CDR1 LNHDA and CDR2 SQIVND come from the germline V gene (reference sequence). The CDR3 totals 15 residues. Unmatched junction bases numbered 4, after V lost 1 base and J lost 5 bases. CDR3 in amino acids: CASSIGTSGGETQYF. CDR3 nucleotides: TGTGCCAGTAGTATAGGGACTAGCGGCGGGGAGACCCAGTACTTC.

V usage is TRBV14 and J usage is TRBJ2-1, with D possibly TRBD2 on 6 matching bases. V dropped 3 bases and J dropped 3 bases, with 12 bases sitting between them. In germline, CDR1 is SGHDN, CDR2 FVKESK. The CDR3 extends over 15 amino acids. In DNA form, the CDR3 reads TGTGCCAGCAGCCAGTCCTGGGGGGTCTACAATGAGCAGTTCTTC. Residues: CASSQSWGVYNEQFF.

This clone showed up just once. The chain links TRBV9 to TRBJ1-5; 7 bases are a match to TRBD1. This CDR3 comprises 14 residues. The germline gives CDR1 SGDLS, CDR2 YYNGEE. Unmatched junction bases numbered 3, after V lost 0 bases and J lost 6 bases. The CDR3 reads CASSVGQGSQPQHF. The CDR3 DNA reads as TGTGCCAGCAGCGTAGGACAGGGTAGTCAGCCCCAGCATTTT.

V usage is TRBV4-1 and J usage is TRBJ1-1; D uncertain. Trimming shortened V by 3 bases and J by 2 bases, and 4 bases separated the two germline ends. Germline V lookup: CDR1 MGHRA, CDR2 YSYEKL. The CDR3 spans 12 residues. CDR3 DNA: TGCGCCAGCAGCCAGAGTAACACTGAAGCTTTCTTT. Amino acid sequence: CASSQSNTEAFF.

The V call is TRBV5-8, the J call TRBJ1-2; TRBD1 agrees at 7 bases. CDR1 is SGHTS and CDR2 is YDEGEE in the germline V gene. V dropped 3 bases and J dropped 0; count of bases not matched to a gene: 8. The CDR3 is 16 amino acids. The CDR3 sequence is CASSSGTVRSNYGYTF. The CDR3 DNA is TGTGCCAGCAGCTCCGGGACAGTACGATCTAACTATGGCTACACCTTC.

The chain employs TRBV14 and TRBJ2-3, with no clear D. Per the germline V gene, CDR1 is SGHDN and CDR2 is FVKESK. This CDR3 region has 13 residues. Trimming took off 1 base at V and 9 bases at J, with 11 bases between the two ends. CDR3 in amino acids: CASSQAPVSTQYF. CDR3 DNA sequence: TGTGCCAGCAGCCAAGCCCCTGTCTCGACGCAGTATTTT.

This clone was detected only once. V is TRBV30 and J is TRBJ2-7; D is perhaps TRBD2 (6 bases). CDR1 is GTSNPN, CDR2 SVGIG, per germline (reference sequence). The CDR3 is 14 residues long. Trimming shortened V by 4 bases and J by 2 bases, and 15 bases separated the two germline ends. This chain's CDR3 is CAWTGRPPTYEQYF. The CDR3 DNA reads TGTGCCTGGACGGGGAGGCCCCCGACCTACGAGCAGTACTTC.

DNA of the CDR3: TGTGCCAGCAGTACTCGACTTAAAAACTATGGCTACACCTTC. Its protein is CASSTRLKNYGYTF. The chain uses TRBV6-7 and TRBJ1-2; D is unresolved. TRBV6-7 counts as an open reading frame of uncertain function. V was pared by 5 bases and J by 2 bases, with 12 bases between. This CDR3 region has 14 residues.

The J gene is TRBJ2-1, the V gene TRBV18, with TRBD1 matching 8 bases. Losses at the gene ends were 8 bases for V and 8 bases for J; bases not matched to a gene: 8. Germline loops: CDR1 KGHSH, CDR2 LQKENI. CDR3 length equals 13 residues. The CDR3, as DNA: TGTGCCAGCCAAGGACAGGGACGGGATGAGCAGTTCTTC. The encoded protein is CASQGQGRDEQFF. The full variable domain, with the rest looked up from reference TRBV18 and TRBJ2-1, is NAGVMQNPRHLVRRRGQEARLRCSPMKGHSHVYWYRQLPEEGLKFMVYLQKENIIDESGMPKERFSAEFPKEGPSILRIQQVVRGDSAAYFCASQGQGRDEQFFGPGTRLTVL.

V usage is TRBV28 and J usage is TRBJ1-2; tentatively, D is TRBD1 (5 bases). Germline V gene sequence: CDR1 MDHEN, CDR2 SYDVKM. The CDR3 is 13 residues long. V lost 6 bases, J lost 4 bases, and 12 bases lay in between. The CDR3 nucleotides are TGTGCCAGCAGCCCCGACAGAACCTATGGCTACACCTTC. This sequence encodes CASSPDRTYGYTF.

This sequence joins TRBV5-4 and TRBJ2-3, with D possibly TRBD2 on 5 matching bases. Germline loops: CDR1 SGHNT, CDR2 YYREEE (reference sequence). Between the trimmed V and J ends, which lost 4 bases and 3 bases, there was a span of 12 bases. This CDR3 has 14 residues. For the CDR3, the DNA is TGTGCCAGCAGCCTGGAGTCGGGGACAGATACGCAGTATTTT. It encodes CASSLESGTDTQYF.

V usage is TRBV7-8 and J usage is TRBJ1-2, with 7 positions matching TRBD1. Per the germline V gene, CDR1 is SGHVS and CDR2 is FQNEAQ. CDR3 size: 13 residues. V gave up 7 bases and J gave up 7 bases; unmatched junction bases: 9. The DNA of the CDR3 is TGTGCCAGCACCCCAGACAGGGTTGGTGGCTACACCTTC. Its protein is CASTPDRVGGYTF.

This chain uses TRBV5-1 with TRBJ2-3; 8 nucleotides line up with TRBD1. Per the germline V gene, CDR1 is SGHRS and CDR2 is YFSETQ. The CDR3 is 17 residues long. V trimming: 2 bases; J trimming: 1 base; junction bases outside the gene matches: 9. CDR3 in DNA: TGCGCCAGCAGCTTCGGAGGGACAGGCGGTGGCACAGATACGCAGTATTTT. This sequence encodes CASSFGGTGGGTDTQYF.

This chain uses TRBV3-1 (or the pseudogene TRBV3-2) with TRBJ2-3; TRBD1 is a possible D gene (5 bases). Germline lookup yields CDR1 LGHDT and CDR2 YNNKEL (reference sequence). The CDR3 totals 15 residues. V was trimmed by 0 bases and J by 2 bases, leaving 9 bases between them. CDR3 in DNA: TGTGCCAGCAGCCAAGAAGGGGTCGTCACAGATACGCAGTATTTT. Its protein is CASSQEGVVTDTQYF.

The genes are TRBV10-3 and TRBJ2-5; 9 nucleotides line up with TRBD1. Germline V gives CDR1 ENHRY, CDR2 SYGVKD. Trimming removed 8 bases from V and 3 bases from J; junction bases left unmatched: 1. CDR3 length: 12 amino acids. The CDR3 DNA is TGTGCCATCCGGGACAGGGAAGAGACCCAGTACTTC. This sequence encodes CAIRDREETQYF.

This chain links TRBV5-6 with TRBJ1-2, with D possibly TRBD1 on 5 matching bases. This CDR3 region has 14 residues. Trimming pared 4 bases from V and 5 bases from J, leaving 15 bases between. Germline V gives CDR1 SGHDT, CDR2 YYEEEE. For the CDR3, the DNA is TGTGCCAGCAGCGAGACAGTCCCATCTTATGGCTACACCTTC. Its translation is CASSETVPSYGYTF.

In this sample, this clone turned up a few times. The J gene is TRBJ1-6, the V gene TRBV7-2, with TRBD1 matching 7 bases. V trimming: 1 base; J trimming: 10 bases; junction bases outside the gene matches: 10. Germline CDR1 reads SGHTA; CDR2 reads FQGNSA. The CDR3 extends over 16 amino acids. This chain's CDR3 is CASSLDGEGASSPLHF. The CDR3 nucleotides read TGTGCCAGCAGCTTAGACGGCGAGGGGGCTTCGTCACCCCTCCACTTT.